This T cell receptor beta chain was obtained from a study of blood T cell repertoires in COVID-19. V dropped 3 bases and J dropped 6 bases, with 12 bases sitting between them. Per germline, CDR1 DFQATT and CDR2 SNEGSKA (reference sequence). The CDR3 runs 12 residues. Method: immunoSEQ multiplex PCR; TCRdb's copy keeps in-frame clones and lacks some. The sample holds fewer than 100,000 clones, approximately 80% seen once. The receptor's source is a man between 45 and 60 years old with acute or convalescent COVID-19. The source material was peripheral blood. The chain links TRBV20-1 to TRBJ2-7, with D maybe TRBD1 (6 bases). CDR3 DNA sequence: TGCAGTGCTAGTCGGCAGGGGCTCGAGCAGTACTTC. Its protein is CSASRQGLEQYF.